This T cell receptor beta chain is drawn from a study of blood T cell repertoires in COVID-19. Looking at the study overall: Researchers got acute and convalescent COVID-19 samples from the United States, Italy and Spain. The cDNA or gDNA used as material had been derived from T cells, B-cell-depleted T cells, or PBMCs.

The Seattle patients, enrolled during active infection, were followed longitudinally. Study processing details: Quantification of nucleated cells was approximated via reference gene primer amplification. Assay used: immunoSEQ multiplex PCR; TCRdb lists only in-frame clones, some missing. V, J and clone size were drawn from that table, and D and trimming were deduced from the DNA. Of fewer than 30,000 clones in the sample, 75% to 90% were seen once. V lost 5 bases, J lost 7 bases, and 3 bases stayed unmatched. This CDR3 comprises 12 residues. The chain uses TRBV12-3 or TRBV12-4 and TRBJ1-1; 8 bases are shared with TRBD1. The sequenced sample was peripheral blood. This receptor was taken from an elderly woman with COVID-19, enrolled during active disease. The CDR3 loop is CASSRTGNEAFF. The CDR3 nucleotides are TGTGCCAGCAGTCGGACAGGGAATGAAGCTTTCTTT.